This T cell receptor (beta chain) comes out of a study of cytomegalovirus exposure and HLA in healthy donors. Study summary: An early release of data contained around 80 million unique TCRs, which came from HLA-typed donors. General observations from the study: By HLA locus, TCR association rates varied in a later analysis, with DRB1 showing the most and HLA-C the fewest.

The PCR employed 60 Vbeta primers together with 13 Jbeta primers. Profiling relied on immunoSEQ multiplex PCR, and the TCRdb table lists in-frame clones only, not all of them. The sample shows about 160,000 clones, approximately 80% of them seen only once. This CDR3 contains 16 residues. From germline, CDR1 is PRHDT and CDR2 FYEKMQ (reference sequence). The V gene lost 4 bases and the J gene lost 4 bases, with 17 bases spanning the gap. This clone was found once. The antigen is unknown. The gene calls are TRBV13 and TRBJ2-4; weak D call: TRBD1 (6 bases). Sequences were obtained from PBMCs. This receptor was taken from a woman between 18 and 30 years old in good health and CMV-seronegative. The CDR3 spells CASSSLQDRVKNIQYF. The DNA for the CDR3 is TGTGCCAGCAGCTCCCTCCAGGACAGAGTAAAAAACATTCAGTACTTC.